These 13 T cell receptor beta chains share one sample of origin, sequenced in a study of CD8+ T cells in alopecia areata. Sequencing used cDNA as its template, made by extracting RNA and reverse transcribing it. The repertoire was sequenced with immunoSEQ multiplex PCR; TCRdb's copy has only in-frame clones and lacks some. Among more than 95,000 clones, approximately 57% were seen once, and the ten largest hold around 5.7%. Documented treatment: oral pan-JAK inhibitor, 5-10 mg twice daily. Sequencing was performed on CD4+ T cells sorted from blood, taken at week 4, from a patient treated with tofacitinib. Every receptor here comes from a human donor with alopecia areata.

The V gene is TRBV23-1, the J gene TRBJ2-7; 9 bases align to TRBD2. TRBV23-1 is given ORF status, its function remaining uncertain. V gave up 3 bases and J gave up 0 bases; unmatched junction bases: 12. CDR3 length: 18 residues. CDR3: CASSQGRLADRFSYEQYF. In DNA form, the CDR3 reads TGCGCCAGCAGTCAGGGGCGACTAGCGGACCGTTTCTCCTACGAGCAGTACTTC.

V and J are TRBV4-3 and TRBJ1-1; 9 bases match TRBD1. Trimming removed 3 bases from V and 2 bases from J; junction bases left unmatched: 4. The CDR3 is 15 amino acids. The germline V gene has CDR1 LGHNA and CDR2 YSLEER. CDR3 sequence reads: CASSHSGQGNTEAFF. CDR3 nucleotide sequence: TGCGCCAGCAGCCATTCGGGACAGGGAAACACTGAAGCTTTCTTT.

This clone was found a few times. The chain is built from TRBV11-2 and TRBJ1-2; D call uncertain. Germline-derived CDR1 and CDR2 are SGHAT and FQNNGV. The CDR3 consists of 11 residues. V was pared by 6 bases and J by 0 bases, with 2 bases between. CDR3 DNA: TGTGCCAGCAGTTCTAACTATGGCTACACCTTC. Amino acids: CASSSNYGYTF.

This clone has just a few counts. CDR3 sequence reads: CASSYAENSPLHF. CDR3 sequence (DNA): TGTGCCAGCAGTTACGCAGAAAATTCACCCCTCCACTTT. The chain carries TRBV6-6 and TRBJ1-6; D is ambiguous. Trimming pared 2 bases from V and 7 bases from J, leaving 6 bases between. The CDR3 is 13 amino acids. Per germline, CDR1 MNHNY and CDR2 SVGAGI (reference sequence).

The chain is built from TRBV4-2 and TRBJ2-6; either TRBD1 or TRBD2 may supply D (5 bases each). Trimming removed 1 base at V and 0 bases at J, with 13 bases between. This CDR3 contains 18 residues. Germline-derived CDR1 and CDR2 are LGHNA and YNFKEQ. In DNA form, the CDR3 reads TGTGCCAGCAGCCAAGGAGGGGTATACTCCTCTGGGGCCAACGTCCTGACTTTC. Its translation: CASSQGGVYSSGANVLTF.

The chain links TRBV19 to TRBJ2-6; perhaps D is TRBD1 or TRBD2 (5 bases each). The V gene lost 7 bases and the J gene lost 0 bases, with 7 bases spanning the gap. Looked up from germline, CDR1 is LNHDA and CDR2 is SQIVND (reference sequence). The CDR3 spans 14 residues. The CDR3 loop reads CASTRGSGANVLTF. In nucleotides, the CDR3 is TGTGCCAGTACGAGGGGCTCTGGGGCCAACGTCCTGACTTTC.

Comments on this clone: This same CDR3 is encoded by further DNA sequences in the sample. This chain joins TRBV29-1 and TRBJ2-1, with D possibly TRBD1 on 6 matching bases. Germline CDR1 and CDR2: SQVTM and ANQGSEA. The CDR3 contains 13 residues. V gave up 0 bases and J gave up 7 bases, with 10 bases separating them. CDR3 coding DNA: TGCAGCGTTGAAGATCAGGGGCGGAATGAGCAGTTCTTC. Translated: CSVEDQGRNEQFF.

This clone has more than one count but fewer than ten. The CDR3 DNA is TGTGCCAGCAGTTATCGGAGGCTAGCGGAAGGCCGGGTCGCCGAGCAGTACTTC. Amino acids: CASSYRRLAEGRVAEQYF. The chain combines TRBV6-9 with TRBJ2-7, with 7 nucleotides matching TRBD2. CDR3 size: 18 residues. CDR1 MNHGY and CDR2 SVAAGI come from the germline V gene. With 2 bases clipped from V and 6 bases from J, the junction kept 19 bases outside the gene matches.

V usage is TRBV28 and J usage is TRBJ2-2, with no clear D. Trimming shortened V by 5 bases and J by 0 bases, and 7 bases separated the two germline ends. The CDR3 loop spans 14 amino acids. Germline V lookup: CDR1 MDHEN, CDR2 SYDVKM. CDR3 amino acids: CASSVQPNTGELFF. CDR3 nucleotide sequence: TGTGCCAGCAGTGTCCAGCCGAACACCGGGGAGCTGTTTTTT. Looking up the rest from reference TRBV28 and TRBJ2-2 gives the full variable domain: DVKVTQSSRYLVKRTGEKVFLECVQDMDHENMFWYRQDPGLGLRLIYFSYDVKMKEKGDIPEGYSVSREKKERFSLILESASTNQTSMYLCASSVQPNTGELFFGEGSRLTVL.

The table lists this clone with a count of one. V usage is TRBV30 and J usage is TRBJ1-2, with a possible D match to TRBD1 (6 bases). The CDR3 totals 14 residues. The germline CDR1 and CDR2 sequences are GTSNPN and SVGIG (reference sequence). V shed 5 bases and J shed 0 bases, with 13 bases lying between them. CDR3 coding DNA: TGTGCCTGGGCGAAGACAGGAGCTAACTATGGCTACACCTTC. Amino acid sequence: CAWAKTGANYGYTF.

This clone has only a few counts. This chain links TRBV29-1 with TRBJ2-7; no reliable D call. From germline, CDR1 is SQVTM and CDR2 ANQGSEA. Deletions cut 4 bases from V and 5 bases from J, with 6 bases between. The CDR3 is 10 amino acids. The CDR3 DNA sequence: TGCAGCGTTGGAGCTGACGAGCAGTACTTC. Protein: CSVGADEQYF.

The genes are TRBV30 and TRBJ2-7; D unclear. The germline gives CDR1 GTSNPN, CDR2 SVGIG (reference sequence). V was trimmed by 0 bases and J by 3 bases, leaving 9 bases between them. The CDR3 covers 13 residues. Here the CDR3 DNA reads TGTGCCTGGAGTGTAGGTAATATCTACGAGCAGTACTTC. It translates to CAWSVGNIYEQYF. The entire variable domain, with the rest obtained from reference TRBV30 and TRBJ2-7, is as follows: SQTIHQWPATLVQPVGSPLSLECTVEGTSNPNLYWYRQAAGRGLQLLFYSVGIGQISSEVPQNLSASRPQDRQFILSSKKLLLSDSGFYLCAWSVGNIYEQYFGPGTRLTVT.

V gene TRBV27 combines with J gene TRBJ2-7; D is uncertain. CDR1 and CDR2 (germline): MNHEY, SMNVEV (reference sequence). This CDR3 is built from 13 residues. V lost 5 bases to trimming and J lost 4 bases, with 12 bases between them. DNA of the CDR3: TGTGCCAGCAGTCTGCGGATCGATTACGAGCAGTACTTC. Translating gives CASSLRIDYEQYF.